This T cell receptor beta chain was profiled in a study of T cell repertoires in cytomegalovirus infection. Across the whole study: Both a matching HLA type and CMV infection were indicated by public TCR beta signatures.

The CDR3 runs to 12 residues. V shed 4 bases and J shed 10 bases, with 11 bases lying between them. The germline CDR1 and CDR2 sequences are MNHNS and SASEGT. TCRdb redid the calling of the reads with MiXCR, one entry per CDR3 protein. The sample yields about 480,000 distinct CDR3 sequences, around 35% seen once. Points on this clonotype: Its target is not known.

The V gene is TRBV6-1, the J gene TRBJ2-1, with D possibly matching TRBD2 (6 bases). The source was cultured PBMCs, collected from culture after CMV antigen stimulation. The source of this sequence is a human donor in good health (CMV status not recorded). Some clones in this sample may be carry-over from other donors' samples. CDR3 amino acids: CASSGGLHEQFF. In nucleotides, the CDR3 is TGTGCCAGCAGTGGGGGACTTCACGAGCAGTTCTTC.